A single sample gave rise to the 22 T cell receptor beta chains below, sequenced in a study of cytotoxic CD8 clonotypes in ibrutinib-treated CLL. Some clones are missing from TCRdb's copy, which holds only in-frame ones; the method was immunoSEQ multiplex PCR. The data contain about 140,000 clones, approximately 90% of them singletons. The material sequenced was PBMCs, taken after 12 months of ibrutinib treatment. The receptor source for this set is a human donor with chronic lymphocytic leukemia.

This chain connects TRBV5-1 to TRBJ2-5; either TRBD1 or TRBD2 may supply D (6 bases each). Trimming shortened V by 5 bases and J by 2 bases, and 16 bases separated the two germline ends. Looked up from germline, CDR1 is SGHRS and CDR2 is YFSETQ. CDR3 length: 15 residues. CDR3 in DNA: TGCGCCAGCAGGAGGGGGTCAGGGACTCAAGAGACCCAGTACTTC. It yields the protein CASRRGSGTQETQYF.

This clone came up once. The genes are TRBV18 and TRBJ2-5, with D perhaps TRBD1 or TRBD2 (5 bases each). The CDR3 length is 14 residues. Germline loops: CDR1 KGHSH, CDR2 LQKENI. Trimming removed 4 bases from V and 5 bases from J, with 14 bases in between. The DNA for the CDR3 is TGTGCCAGCTCACTTCGGGACGAGCTGGAGACCCAGTACTTC. This translates into CASSLRDELETQYF.

The V gene is TRBV6-5, the J gene TRBJ1-5; D is undetermined. This CDR3 comprises 15 residues. Germline CDR1 MNHEY, CDR2 SVGAGI. Trimming took 6 bases from V and 0 from J, leaving 12 bases between them. The CDR3 spells CASSPAGNSNQPQHF. DNA for the CDR3: TGTGCCAGCAGCCCTGCGGGGAATAGCAATCAGCCCCAGCATTTT.

The chain has TRBV9 and TRBJ2-3, with a tentative D call TRBD2 (6 bases). This CDR3 is 15 amino acids long. Germline-derived CDR1 and CDR2 are SGDLS and YYNGEE. Trimming left V 2 bases short and J 2 bases short, with 12 bases between. The CDR3 region is CASSVWGEDTDTQYF. CDR3 DNA sequence: TGTGCCAGCAGCGTTTGGGGGGAGGACACAGATACGCAGTATTTT.

This clone showed up just a few times. This sequence joins TRBV2 and TRBJ2-2; D not certain. Trimming removed 2 bases at V and 1 base at J, with 2 bases between. This CDR3 has 13 residues. Germline assignment: CDR1 SNHLY and CDR2 FYNNEI. CDR3 region: CASSERNTGELFF. CDR3 nucleotide sequence: TGTGCCAGCAGTGAACGGAACACCGGGGAGCTGTTTTTT.

The J gene is TRBJ2-5, the V gene TRBV5-4; D uncertain. The CDR3 contains 13 residues. The V gene lost 2 bases and the J gene lost 1 base, with 6 bases spanning the gap. CDR1 and CDR2 (germline): SGHNT, YYREEE (reference sequence). The CDR3 sequence is CASSFKTQETQYF. The DNA for the CDR3 is TGTGCCAGCAGCTTTAAGACCCAAGAGACCCAGTACTTC.

The chain uses TRBV28 and TRBJ2-6; D not certain. V was shortened by 7 bases and J by 0 bases, with 7 bases between the two germline ends. The CDR3 runs to 14 residues. Germline CDR1 is MDHEN and CDR2 is SYDVKM. The DNA of the CDR3 is TGTGCCAGCACCTCAATCTCTGGGGCCAACGTCCTGACTTTC. Its protein is CASTSISGANVLTF. The full variable domain, in which reference TRBV28 and TRBJ2-6 provide the parts outside the CDR3, is DVKVTQSSRYLVKRTGEKVFLECVQDMDHENMFWYRQDPGLGLRLIYFSYDVKMKEKGDIPEGYSVSREKKERFSLILESASTNQTSMYLCASTSISGANVLTFGAGSRLTVL.

V usage is TRBV29-1 and J usage is TRBJ2-7, with 8 bases identical to TRBD1. CDR1 and CDR2 from the germline V gene are SQVTM and ANQGSEA. The trim removed 6 bases at V and 2 bases at J, leaving 9 bases unmatched. There are 14 residues in the CDR3. DNA for the CDR3: TGCAGCGTAGACACCGGGACAGGCACCTACGAGCAGTACTTC. Translation gives CSVDTGTGTYEQYF.

V usage is TRBV2 and J usage is TRBJ2-1, with D hard to call. The length of the CDR3 is 17 residues. V was pared by 3 bases and J by 1 base, with 16 bases between. Germline CDR1 reads SNHLY; CDR2 reads FYNNEI. The CDR3 reads CASSETSAQSSYNEQFF. CDR3 coding DNA: TGTGCCAGCAGTGAGACGAGCGCCCAGTCTTCCTACAATGAGCAGTTCTTC.

The V call is TRBV11-1, the J call TRBJ2-1; TRBD1 might be the D (6 bases). Germline assignment: CDR1 SGHAT and CDR2 FQDESV (reference sequence). The length of the CDR3 is 15 residues. Trimming took off 6 bases at V and 0 bases at J, with 12 bases between the two ends. The CDR3 coding sequence is TGTGCCAGCAGGGTAGGGGGTCACTCCTACAATGAGCAGTTCTTC. Amino acid sequence: CASRVGGHSYNEQFF.

The chain carries TRBV7-3 and TRBJ2-5, with D possibly being TRBD1 (6 bases). This CDR3 region has 14 residues. Germline CDR1 and CDR2: SGHTA and FQGTGA. Deletions cut 5 bases from V and 6 bases from J, with 16 bases between. This CDR3 is CASSPDGTKKTQYF. Written as DNA, the CDR3 is TGTGCCAGCAGCCCGGACGGGACAAAAAAGACCCAGTACTTC.

This chain uses TRBV19 with TRBJ2-7; TRBD1 matches 7 bases. Trimming cost V 5 bases and J 6 bases; bases outside gene matches: 10. The CDR3 length is 14 residues. Germline V gene sequence: CDR1 LNHDA, CDR2 SQIVND (reference sequence). The CDR3 bases are TGTGCCAGTAGTTCCGCGACAGGGATTACCGAGCAGTACTTC. Amino acid sequence: CASSSATGITEQYF.

The J gene is TRBJ1-3, the V gene TRBV7-8, with D unclear. The V gene's germline CDR1 is SGHVS and CDR2 FQNEAQ. CDR3 length equals 15 residues. V gave up 5 bases and J gave up 0 bases, with 11 bases separating them. The CDR3 protein is CASSMTVNSGNTIYF. The CDR3 bases are TGTGCCAGCAGCATGACCGTGAACTCTGGAAACACCATATATTTT.

The chain links TRBV19 to TRBJ2-5; 10 nucleotides align to TRBD1. The CDR3 spans 14 residues. Germline V gene lookup returns CDR1 LNHDA and CDR2 SQIVND (reference sequence). V gave up 5 bases and J gave up 5 bases; unmatched junction bases: 5. The CDR3 protein is CASSPRTGGETQYF. The CDR3 DNA sequence: TGTGCCAGTAGTCCCCGGACAGGGGGGGAGACCCAGTACTTC.

This clone came up a few times. The chain employs TRBV30 and TRBJ2-6; no clear D. Germline loops: CDR1 GTSNPN, CDR2 SVGIG (reference sequence). The CDR3 covers 15 residues. With 1 base removed from V and 0 bases from J, the gap between germline ends came to 7 bases. CDR3 residues: CAWSAMNSGANVLTF. CDR3 nucleotides: TGTGCCTGGAGTGCAATGAACTCTGGGGCCAACGTCCTGACTTTC.

V gene TRBV20-1 combines with J gene TRBJ1-1, with D unresolved. The V gene lost 0 bases and the J gene lost 4 bases, with 3 bases spanning the gap. The CDR3 is 11 amino acids. From germline, CDR1 is DFQATT and CDR2 SNEGSKA (reference sequence). The CDR3 here is CSARDTTEAFF. The CDR3 DNA reads as TGCAGTGCTAGAGATACCACTGAAGCTTTCTTT.

The chain is built from TRBV6-6 and TRBJ2-3; TRBD1 matches 7 bases. The trim removed 2 bases at V and 2 bases at J, leaving 4 bases unmatched. Germline-derived CDR1 and CDR2 are MNHNY and SVGAGI (reference sequence). This CDR3 is built from 15 residues. CDR3 DNA sequence: TGTGCCAGCAGTTACGAGGGGGCGGCCACAGATACGCAGTATTTT. Encoded protein: CASSYEGAATDTQYF.

A single count supports this clone. The V gene is TRBV6-5, the J gene TRBJ2-1; 8 bases line up with TRBD1. CDR1 and CDR2 (germline): MNHEY, SVGAGI. CDR3 length equals 15 residues. Trimming removed 3 bases from V and 4 bases from J; junction bases left unmatched: 5. DNA of the CDR3: TGTGCCAGCAGTTATGGTCAGGGGGCTTACAATGAGCAGTTCTTC. This codes for CASSYGQGAYNEQFF.

V usage is TRBV14 and J usage is TRBJ2-1; 8 bases are shared with TRBD2. Germline V gene lookup returns CDR1 SGHDN and CDR2 FVKESK. CDR3 length: 13 amino acids. V shed 1 base, J shed 9 bases, and the junction held 2 bases outside the gene matches. CDR3 residues: CASSQGSGVEQFF. The CDR3, as DNA: TGTGCCAGCAGCCAAGGTAGCGGGGTTGAGCAGTTCTTC.

The rearrangement links TRBV19 to TRBJ2-7; D is perhaps TRBD1 (7 bases). Per the germline V gene, CDR1 is LNHDA and CDR2 is SQIVND (reference sequence). Trimming took 9 bases from V and 5 from J, leaving 14 bases between them. The CDR3 contains 12 residues. CDR3 sequence reads: CARAGQSNEQYF. The CDR3 bases are TGTGCCAGGGCGGGACAGAGCAACGAGCAGTACTTC.

The chain combines TRBV11-2 with TRBJ1-5; unclear D gene. Germline loops: CDR1 SGHAT, CDR2 FQNNGV. Trimming took off 0 bases at V and 7 bases at J, with 13 bases between the two ends. The CDR3 consists of 15 residues. The CDR3 nucleotides are TGTGCCAGCAGCTTAGATGGGTATGCATTCCAGCCCCAGCATTTT. As protein: CASSLDGYAFQPQHF.

The chain combines TRBV28 with TRBJ1-1; D unclear. The CDR3 has 13 amino acids. Germline V CDR1 and CDR2: MDHEN, SYDVKM. V was clipped by 5 bases and J by 1 base, with 8 bases between them. The CDR3 here is CASSPTTNTEAFF. The CDR3 DNA sequence: TGTGCCAGCAGTCCCACGACGAACACTGAAGCTTTCTTT.